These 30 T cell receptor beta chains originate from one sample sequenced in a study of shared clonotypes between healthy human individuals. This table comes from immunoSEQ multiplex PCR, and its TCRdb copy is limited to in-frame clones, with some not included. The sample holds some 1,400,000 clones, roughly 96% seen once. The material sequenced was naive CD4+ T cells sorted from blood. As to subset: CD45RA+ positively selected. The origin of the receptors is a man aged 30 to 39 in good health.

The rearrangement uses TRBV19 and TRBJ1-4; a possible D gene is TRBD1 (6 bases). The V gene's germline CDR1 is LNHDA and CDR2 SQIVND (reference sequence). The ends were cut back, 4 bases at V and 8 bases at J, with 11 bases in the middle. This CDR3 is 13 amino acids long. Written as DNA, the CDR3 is TGTGCCAGTAGTAGGGCAGGGGTCGAAAAACTGTTTTTT. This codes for CASSRAGVEKLFF.

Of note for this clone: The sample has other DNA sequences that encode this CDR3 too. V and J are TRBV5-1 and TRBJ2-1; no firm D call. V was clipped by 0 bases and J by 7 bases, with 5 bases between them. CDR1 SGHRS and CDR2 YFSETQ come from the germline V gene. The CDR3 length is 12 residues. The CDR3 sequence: CASSLEGNEQFF. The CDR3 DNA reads TGCGCCAGCAGCTTGGAAGGGAATGAGCAGTTCTTC. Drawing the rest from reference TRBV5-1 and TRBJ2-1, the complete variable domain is KAGVTQTPRYLIKTRGQQVTLSCSPISGHRSVSWYQQTPGQGLQFLFEYFSETQRNKGNFPGRFSGRQFSNSRSEMNVSTLELGDSALYLCASSLEGNEQFFGPGTRLTVL.

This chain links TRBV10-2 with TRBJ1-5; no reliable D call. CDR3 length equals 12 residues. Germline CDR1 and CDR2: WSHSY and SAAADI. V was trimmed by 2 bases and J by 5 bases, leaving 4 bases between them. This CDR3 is CASSEGDQPQHF. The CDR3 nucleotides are TGCGCCAGCAGTGAGGGGGATCAGCCCCAGCATTTT.

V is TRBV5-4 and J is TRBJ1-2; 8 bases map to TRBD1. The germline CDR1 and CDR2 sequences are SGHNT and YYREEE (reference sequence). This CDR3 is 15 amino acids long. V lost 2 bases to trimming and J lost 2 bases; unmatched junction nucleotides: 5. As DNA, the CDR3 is TGTGCCAGCAGCTTAGCAGGGGGCATCAACTATGGCTACACCTTC. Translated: CASSLAGGINYGYTF.

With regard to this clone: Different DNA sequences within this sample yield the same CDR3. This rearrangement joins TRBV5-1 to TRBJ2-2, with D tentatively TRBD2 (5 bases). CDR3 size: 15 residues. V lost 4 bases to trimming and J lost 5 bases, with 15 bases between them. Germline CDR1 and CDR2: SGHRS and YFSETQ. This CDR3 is CASSVSGRITGELFF. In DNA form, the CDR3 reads TGCGCCAGCAGCGTTAGTGGGAGAATAACCGGGGAGCTGTTTTTT.

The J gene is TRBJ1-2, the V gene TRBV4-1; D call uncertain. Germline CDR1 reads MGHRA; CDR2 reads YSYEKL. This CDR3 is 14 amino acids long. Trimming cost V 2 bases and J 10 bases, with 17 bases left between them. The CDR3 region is CASSQPLRTGDYTF. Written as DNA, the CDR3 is TGCGCCAGCAGCCAACCTCTCCGGACTGGGGACTACACCTTC.

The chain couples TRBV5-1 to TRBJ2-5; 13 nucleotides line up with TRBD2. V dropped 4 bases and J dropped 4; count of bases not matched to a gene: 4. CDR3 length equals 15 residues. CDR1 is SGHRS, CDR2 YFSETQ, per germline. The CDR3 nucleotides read TGCGCCAGCAGCAAGGGACTAGCGGGAATAGAGACCCAGTACTTC. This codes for CASSKGLAGIETQYF.

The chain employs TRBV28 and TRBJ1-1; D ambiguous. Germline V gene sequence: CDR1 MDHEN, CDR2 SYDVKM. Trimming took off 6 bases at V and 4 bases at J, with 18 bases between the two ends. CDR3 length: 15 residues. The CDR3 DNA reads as TGTGCCAGCAGCGACCAGAGAATCGGTTTCACTGAAGCTTTCTTT. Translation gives CASSDQRIGFTEAFF.

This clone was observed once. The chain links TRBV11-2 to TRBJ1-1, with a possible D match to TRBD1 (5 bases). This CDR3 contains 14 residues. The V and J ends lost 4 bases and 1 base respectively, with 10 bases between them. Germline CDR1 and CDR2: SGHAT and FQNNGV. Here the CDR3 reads CASSSGRQNTEAFF. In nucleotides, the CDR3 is TGTGCCAGCAGCTCGGGACGGCAGAACACTGAAGCTTTCTTT.

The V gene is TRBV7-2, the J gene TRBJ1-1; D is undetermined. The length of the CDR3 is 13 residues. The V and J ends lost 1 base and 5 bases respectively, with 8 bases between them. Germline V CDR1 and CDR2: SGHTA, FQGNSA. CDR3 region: CASSLVRRTEAFF. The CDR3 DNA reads TGTGCCAGCAGCTTAGTAAGGAGAACTGAAGCTTTCTTT.

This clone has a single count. The CDR3 DNA sequence: TGTGCCATCTGGGGGGCAGGTGGCTACACCTTC. It encodes CAIWGAGGYTF. The J gene is TRBJ1-2, the V gene TRBV10-3, with D possibly being TRBD1 (6 bases). Germline CDR1 reads ENHRY; CDR2 reads SYGVKD. This CDR3 spans 11 amino acids. Trimming cost V 8 bases and J 7 bases, with 11 bases left between them.

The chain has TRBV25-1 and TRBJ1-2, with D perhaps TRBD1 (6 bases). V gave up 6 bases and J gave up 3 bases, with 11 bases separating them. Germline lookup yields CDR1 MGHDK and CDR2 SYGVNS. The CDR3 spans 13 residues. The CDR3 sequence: CASSPGGHYGYTF. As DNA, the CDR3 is TGTGCCAGCAGCCCTGGGGGGCACTATGGCTACACCTTC.

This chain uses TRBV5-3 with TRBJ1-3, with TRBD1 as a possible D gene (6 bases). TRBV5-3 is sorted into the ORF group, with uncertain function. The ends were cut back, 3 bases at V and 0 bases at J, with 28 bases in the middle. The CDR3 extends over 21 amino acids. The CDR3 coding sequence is TGTGCCAGAAGCTCCCCCTGGACAGAGACCTCTACCAAGCACTCTGGAAACACCATATATTTT. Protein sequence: CARSSPWTETSTKHSGNTIYF.

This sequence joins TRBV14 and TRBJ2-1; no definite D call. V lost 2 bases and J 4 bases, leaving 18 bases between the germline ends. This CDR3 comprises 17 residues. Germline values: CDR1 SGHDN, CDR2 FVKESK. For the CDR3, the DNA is TGTGCCAGCAGCCAAAGAACCGGGCCCTACCCTTACAATGAGCAGTTCTTC. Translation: CASSQRTGPYPYNEQFF.

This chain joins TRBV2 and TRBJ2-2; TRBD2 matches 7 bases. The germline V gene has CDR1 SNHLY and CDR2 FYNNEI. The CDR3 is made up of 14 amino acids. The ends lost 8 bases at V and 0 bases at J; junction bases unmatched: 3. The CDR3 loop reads CASRGETNTGELFF. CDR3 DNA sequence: TGTGCCAGCCGGGGGGAGACGAACACCGGGGAGCTGTTTTTT.

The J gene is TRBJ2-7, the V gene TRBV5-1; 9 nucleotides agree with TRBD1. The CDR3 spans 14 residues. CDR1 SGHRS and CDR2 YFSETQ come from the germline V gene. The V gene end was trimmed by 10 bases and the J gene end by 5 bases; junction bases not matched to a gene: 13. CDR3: CASTRWGQGDEQYF. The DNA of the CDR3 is TGCGCCTCGACCCGCTGGGGACAGGGTGACGAGCAGTACTTC.

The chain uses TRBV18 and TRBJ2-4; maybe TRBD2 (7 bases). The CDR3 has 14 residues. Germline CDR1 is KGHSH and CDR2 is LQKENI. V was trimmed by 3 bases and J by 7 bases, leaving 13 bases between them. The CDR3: CASSPVGGRNIQYF. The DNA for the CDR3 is TGTGCCAGCTCACCGGTGGGGGGGCGGAACATTCAGTACTTC.

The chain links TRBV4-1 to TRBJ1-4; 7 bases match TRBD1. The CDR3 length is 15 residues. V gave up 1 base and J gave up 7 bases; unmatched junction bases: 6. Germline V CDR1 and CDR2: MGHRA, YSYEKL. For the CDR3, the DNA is TGCGCCAGCAGCCAAGTAGGGGGCAAGAGTGAAAAACTGTTTTTT. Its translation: CASSQVGGKSEKLFF.

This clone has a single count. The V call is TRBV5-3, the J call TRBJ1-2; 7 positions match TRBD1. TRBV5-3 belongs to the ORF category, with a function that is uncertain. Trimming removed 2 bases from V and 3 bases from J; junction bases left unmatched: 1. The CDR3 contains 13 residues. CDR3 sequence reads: CARSFTGDYGYTF. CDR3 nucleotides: TGTGCCAGAAGCTTCACAGGGGACTATGGCTACACCTTC.

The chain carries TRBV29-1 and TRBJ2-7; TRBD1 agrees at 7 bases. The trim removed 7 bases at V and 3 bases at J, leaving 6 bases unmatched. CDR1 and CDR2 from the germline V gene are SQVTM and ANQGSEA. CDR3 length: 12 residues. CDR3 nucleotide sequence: TGCAGCGCGATGACAGGGAGCTACGAGCAGTACTTC. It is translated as CSAMTGSYEQYF.

In DNA, the CDR3 is TGTGCTAGTGGTTTCGCCTCAGGGAGTACGACAAAATACGAGCAGTACTTC. Translated, it gives CASGFASGSTTKYEQYF. The V and J genes are TRBV12-5 and TRBJ2-7; either TRBD1 or TRBD2 may fit D (5 bases each). CDR1 is LGHNT, CDR2 FRNRAP, per germline. CDR3 length equals 17 residues. Trimming cost V 3 bases and J 4 bases, with 22 bases left between them.

CDR3 region: CASSYNLVATGELFF. CDR3 DNA: TGTGCCAGCAGTTACAACCTAGTAGCTACCGGGGAGCTGTTTTTT. This chain joins TRBV6-5 and TRBJ2-2; no clear D. The germline V gene has CDR1 MNHEY and CDR2 SVGAGI. There are 15 residues in the CDR3. Trimming removed 2 bases at V and 5 bases at J, with 12 bases between.

The CDR3 nucleotides read TGTGCCACCAGCACCAGCCTGGGGGACTCCCTCTACGAGCAGTACTTC. This encodes CATSTSLGDSLYEQYF. The rearrangement joins TRBV15 to TRBJ2-7, with a possible D match to TRBD2 (6 bases). V was trimmed by 4 bases and J by 3 bases, leaving 19 bases between them. CDR1 and CDR2 from the germline V gene are LNHNV and YYDKDF (reference sequence). The CDR3 has 16 amino acids.

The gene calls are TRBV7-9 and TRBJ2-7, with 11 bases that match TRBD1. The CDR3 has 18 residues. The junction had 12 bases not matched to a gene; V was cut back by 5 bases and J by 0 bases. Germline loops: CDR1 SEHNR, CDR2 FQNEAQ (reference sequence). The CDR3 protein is CASSRGQGAQRDSYEQYF. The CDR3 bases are TGTGCCAGCAGCCGCGGACAGGGGGCCCAGCGGGACTCCTACGAGCAGTACTTC.

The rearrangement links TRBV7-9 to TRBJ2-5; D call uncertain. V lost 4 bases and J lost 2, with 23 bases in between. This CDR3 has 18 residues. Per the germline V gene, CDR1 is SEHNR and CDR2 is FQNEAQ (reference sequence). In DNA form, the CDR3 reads TGTGCCAGCAGCTCATATAGGACCAAGTCCGGTCAACAAGAGACCCAGTACTTC. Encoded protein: CASSSYRTKSGQQETQYF.

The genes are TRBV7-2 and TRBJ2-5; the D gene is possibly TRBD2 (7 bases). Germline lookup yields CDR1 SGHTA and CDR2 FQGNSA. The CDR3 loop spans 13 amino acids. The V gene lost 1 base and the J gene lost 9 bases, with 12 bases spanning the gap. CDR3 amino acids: CASSLGGAGAQYF. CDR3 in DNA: TGTGCCAGCAGCTTAGGGGGGGCGGGGGCCCAGTACTTC.

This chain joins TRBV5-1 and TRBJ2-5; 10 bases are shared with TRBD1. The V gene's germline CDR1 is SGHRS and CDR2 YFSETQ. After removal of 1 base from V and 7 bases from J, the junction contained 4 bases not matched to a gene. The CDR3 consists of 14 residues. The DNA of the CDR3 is TGCGCCAGCAGCTTGAACGGACAGGGGGTGACCCAGTACTTC. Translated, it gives CASSLNGQGVTQYF.

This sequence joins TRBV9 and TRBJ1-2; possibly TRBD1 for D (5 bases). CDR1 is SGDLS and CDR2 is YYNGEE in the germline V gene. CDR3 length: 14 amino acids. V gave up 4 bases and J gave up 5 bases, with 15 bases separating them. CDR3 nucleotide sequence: TGTGCCAGCAGCCCCCTAGGGGCGGATTATGGCTACACCTTC. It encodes CASSPLGADYGYTF.

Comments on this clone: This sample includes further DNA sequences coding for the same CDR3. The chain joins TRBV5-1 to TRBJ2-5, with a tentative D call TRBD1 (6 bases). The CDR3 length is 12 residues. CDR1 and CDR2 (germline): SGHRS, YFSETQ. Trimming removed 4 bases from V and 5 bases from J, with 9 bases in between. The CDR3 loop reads CASSLQGETQYF. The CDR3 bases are TGCGCCAGCAGCCTGCAGGGGGAGACCCAGTACTTC. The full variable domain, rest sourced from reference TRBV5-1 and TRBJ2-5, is KAGVTQTPRYLIKTRGQQVTLSCSPISGHRSVSWYQQTPGQGLQFLFEYFSETQRNKGNFPGRFSGRQFSNSRSEMNVSTLELGDSALYLCASSLQGETQYFGPGTRLLVL.

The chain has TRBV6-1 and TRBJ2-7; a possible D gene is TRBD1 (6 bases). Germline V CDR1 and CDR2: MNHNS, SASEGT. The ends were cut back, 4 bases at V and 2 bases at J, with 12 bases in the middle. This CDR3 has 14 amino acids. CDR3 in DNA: TGTGCCAGCAGTGCGCAGCGACAGGCCTACGAGCAGTACTTC. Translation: CASSAQRQAYEQYF.